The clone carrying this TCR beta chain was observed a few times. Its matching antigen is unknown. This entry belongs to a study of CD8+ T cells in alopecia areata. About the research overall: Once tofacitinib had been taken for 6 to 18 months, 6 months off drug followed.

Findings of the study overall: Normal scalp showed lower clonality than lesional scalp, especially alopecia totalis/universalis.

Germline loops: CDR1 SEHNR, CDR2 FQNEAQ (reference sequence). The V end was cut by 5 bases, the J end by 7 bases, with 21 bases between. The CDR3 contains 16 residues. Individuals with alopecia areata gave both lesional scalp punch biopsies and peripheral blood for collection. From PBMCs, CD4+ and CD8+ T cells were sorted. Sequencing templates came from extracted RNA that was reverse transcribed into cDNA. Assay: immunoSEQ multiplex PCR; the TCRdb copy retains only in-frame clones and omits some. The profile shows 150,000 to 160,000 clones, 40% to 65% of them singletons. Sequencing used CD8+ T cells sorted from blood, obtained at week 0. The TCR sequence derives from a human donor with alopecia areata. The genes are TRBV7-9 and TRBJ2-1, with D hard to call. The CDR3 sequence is CASSPLITGRKNEQFF. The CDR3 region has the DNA TGTGCCAGCAGCCCTCTCATAACGGGTCGGAAGAATGAGCAGTTCTTC. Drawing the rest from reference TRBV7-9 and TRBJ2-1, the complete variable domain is DTGVSQNPRHKITKRGQNVTFRCDPISEHNRLYWYRQTLGQGPEFLTYFQNEAQLEKSRLLSDRFSAERPKGSFSTLEIQRTEQGDSAMYLCASSPLITGRKNEQFFGPGTRLTVL.